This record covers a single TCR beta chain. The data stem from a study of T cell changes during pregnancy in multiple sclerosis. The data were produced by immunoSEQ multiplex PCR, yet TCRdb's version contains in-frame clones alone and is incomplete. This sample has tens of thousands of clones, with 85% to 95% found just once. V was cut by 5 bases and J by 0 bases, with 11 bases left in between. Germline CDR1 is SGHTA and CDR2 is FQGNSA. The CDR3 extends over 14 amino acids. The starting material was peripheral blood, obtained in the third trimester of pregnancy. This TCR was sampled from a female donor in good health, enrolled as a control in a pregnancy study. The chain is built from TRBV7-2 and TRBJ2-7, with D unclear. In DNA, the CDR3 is TGTGCCAGCAGCCCGCAGGCAGTCTCCTACGAGCAGTACTTC. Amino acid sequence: CASSPQAVSYEQYF.